This T cell receptor beta chain was recorded in a study of tumor-infiltrating lymphocytes in localized non-small cell lung cancer. As for the study in general: Each patient gave resected tumor and non-adjacent uninvolved lung tissue.

About this clone: No antigen is known for it.

Clones were read by immunoSEQ multiplex PCR, and TCRdb kept only the in-frame ones, dropping some. The table includes several thousand clones, approximately 85% detected once. Study findings and constraints: Compared with uninvolved lung, tumors showed higher T cell infiltration by TCRbeta sequencing. Available tissue quantity limited TCR sequencing to a patient subset.

With 4 bases removed from V and 4 bases from J, the gap between germline ends came to 11 bases. The CDR3 covers 13 residues. Germline-derived CDR1 and CDR2 are SGHKS and YYEKEE (reference sequence). Sequencing used uninvolved lung tissue not adjacent to the tumor. The sequence was obtained from a human donor with non-small cell lung cancer. The rearrangement links TRBV5-5 to TRBJ2-5; D possibly corresponds to TRBD2 (5 bases). The CDR3 sequence: CASSLNAGETQYF. The CDR3 nucleotides read TGTGCCAGCAGCCTTAACGCGGGAGAGACCCAGTACTTC.